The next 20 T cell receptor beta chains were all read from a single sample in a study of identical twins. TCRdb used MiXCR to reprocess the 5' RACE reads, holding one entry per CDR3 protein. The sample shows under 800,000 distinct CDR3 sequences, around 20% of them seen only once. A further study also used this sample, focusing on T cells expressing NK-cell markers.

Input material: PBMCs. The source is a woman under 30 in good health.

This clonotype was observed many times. The chain's CDR3 is CSARDRGNEQYF. The CDR3 bases are TGCAGTGCTCGGGACAGGGGGAACGAGCAGTACTTC. This chain uses TRBV20-1 with TRBJ2-7, with 11 bases matching TRBD1. CDR3 size: 12 residues. After removal of 5 bases from V and 5 bases from J, the junction contained 2 bases not matched to a gene. The germline V gene has CDR1 DFQATT and CDR2 SNEGSKA (reference sequence).

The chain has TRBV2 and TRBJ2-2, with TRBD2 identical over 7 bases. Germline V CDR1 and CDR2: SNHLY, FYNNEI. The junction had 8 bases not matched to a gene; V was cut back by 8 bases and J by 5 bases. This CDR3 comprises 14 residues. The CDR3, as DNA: TGTGCCAGCGGTCCGGGGGGACCTACCGGGGAGCTGTTTTTT. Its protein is CASGPGGPTGELFF.

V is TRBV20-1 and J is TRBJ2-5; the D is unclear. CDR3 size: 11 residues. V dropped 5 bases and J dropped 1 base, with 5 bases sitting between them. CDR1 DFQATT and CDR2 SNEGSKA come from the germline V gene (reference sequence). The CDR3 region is CSAAFQETQYF. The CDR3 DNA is TGCAGTGCTGCGTTCCAAGAGACCCAGTACTTC.

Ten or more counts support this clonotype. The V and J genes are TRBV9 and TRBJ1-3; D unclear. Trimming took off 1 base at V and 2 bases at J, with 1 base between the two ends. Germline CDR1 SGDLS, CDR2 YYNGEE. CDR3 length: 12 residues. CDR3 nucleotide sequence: TGTGCCAGCAGCGTACCTGGAAACACCATATATTTT. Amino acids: CASSVPGNTIYF.

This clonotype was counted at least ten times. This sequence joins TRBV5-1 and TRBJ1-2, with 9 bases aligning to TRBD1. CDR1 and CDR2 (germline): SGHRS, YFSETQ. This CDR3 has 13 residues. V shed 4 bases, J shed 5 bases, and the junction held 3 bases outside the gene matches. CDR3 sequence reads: CASSVGQGYGYTF. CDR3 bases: TGCGCCAGCAGCGTGGGACAGGGTTATGGCTACACCTTC.

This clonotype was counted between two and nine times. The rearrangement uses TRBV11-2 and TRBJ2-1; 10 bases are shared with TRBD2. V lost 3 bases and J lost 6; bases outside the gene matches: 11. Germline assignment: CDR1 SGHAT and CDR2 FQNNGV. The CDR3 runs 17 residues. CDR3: CASSFLITSGEPNEQFF. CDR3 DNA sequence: TGTGCCAGCAGCTTCTTAATCACTAGCGGGGAACCCAATGAGCAGTTCTTC.

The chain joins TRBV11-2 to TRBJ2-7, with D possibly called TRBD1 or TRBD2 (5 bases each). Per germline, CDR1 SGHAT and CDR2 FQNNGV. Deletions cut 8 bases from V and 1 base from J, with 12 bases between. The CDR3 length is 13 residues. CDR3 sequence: CASLTWGSYEQYF. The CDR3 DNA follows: TGTGCCAGCCTGACTTGGGGGTCCTACGAGCAGTACTTC.

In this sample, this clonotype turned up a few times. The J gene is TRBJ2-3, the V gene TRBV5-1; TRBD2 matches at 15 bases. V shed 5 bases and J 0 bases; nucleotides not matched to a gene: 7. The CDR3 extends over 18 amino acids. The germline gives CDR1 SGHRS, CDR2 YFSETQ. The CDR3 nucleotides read TGCGCCAGCAGTAATCAAGGACTAGCGGGAGGGAGCACAGATACGCAGTATTTT. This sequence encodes CASSNQGLAGGSTDTQYF. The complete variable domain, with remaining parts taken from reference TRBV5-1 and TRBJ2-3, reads KAGVTQTPRYLIKTRGQQVTLSCSPISGHRSVSWYQQTPGQGLQFLFEYFSETQRNKGNFPGRFSGRQFSNSRSEMNVSTLELGDSALYLCASSNQGLAGGSTDTQYFGPGTRLTVL.

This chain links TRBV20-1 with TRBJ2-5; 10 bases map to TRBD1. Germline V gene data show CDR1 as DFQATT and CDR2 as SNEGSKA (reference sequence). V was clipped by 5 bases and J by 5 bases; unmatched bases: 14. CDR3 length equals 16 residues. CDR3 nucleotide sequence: TGCAGTGCTGGAAAAGGACAGGGGGGTTTTCGGGAGACCCAGTACTTC. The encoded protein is CSAGKGQGGFRETQYF.

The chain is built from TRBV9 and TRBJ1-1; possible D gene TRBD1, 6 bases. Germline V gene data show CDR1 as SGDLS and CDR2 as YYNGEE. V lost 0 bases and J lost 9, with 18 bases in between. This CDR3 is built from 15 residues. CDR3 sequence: CASSVGSGEWKQAFF. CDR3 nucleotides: TGTGCCAGCAGCGTAGGTTCAGGGGAGTGGAAACAAGCTTTCTTT.

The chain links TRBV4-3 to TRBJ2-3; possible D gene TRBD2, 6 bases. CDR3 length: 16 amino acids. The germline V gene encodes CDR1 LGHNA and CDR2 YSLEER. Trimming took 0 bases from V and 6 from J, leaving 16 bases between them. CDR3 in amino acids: CASSQDNAGTPDTQYF. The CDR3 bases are TGCGCCAGCAGCCAAGATAACGCGGGAACACCTGATACGCAGTATTTT.

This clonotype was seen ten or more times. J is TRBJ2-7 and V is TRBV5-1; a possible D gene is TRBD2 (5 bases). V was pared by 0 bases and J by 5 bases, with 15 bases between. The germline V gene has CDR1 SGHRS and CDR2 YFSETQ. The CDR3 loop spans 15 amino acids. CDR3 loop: CASSLGSPSSDEQYF. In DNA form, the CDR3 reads TGCGCCAGCAGCTTGGGATCTCCGAGTAGCGACGAGCAGTACTTC.

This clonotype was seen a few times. The CDR3 DNA reads as TGTGCCAGCAGCCAAGACGTGGCTCCGGCCTACAATGAGCAGTTCTTC. Protein sequence: CASSQDVAPAYNEQFF. This sequence joins TRBV3-1 and TRBJ2-1; no clear D gene. Trimming left V 0 bases short and J 2 bases short, with 11 bases between. Germline values: CDR1 LGHDT, CDR2 YNNKEL (reference sequence). The length of the CDR3 is 16 residues.

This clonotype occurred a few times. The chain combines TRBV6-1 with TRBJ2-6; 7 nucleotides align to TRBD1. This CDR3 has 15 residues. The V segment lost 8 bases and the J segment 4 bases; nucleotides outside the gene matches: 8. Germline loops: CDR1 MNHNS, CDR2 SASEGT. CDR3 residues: CASFDRAPGANVLTF. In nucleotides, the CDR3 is TGTGCCAGCTTTGACAGGGCACCGGGGGCCAACGTCCTGACTTTC.

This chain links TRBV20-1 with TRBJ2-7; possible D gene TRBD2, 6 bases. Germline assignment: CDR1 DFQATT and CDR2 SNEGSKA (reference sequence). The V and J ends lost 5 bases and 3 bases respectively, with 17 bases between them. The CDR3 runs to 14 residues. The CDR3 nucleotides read TGCAGTGCTCACCGGGGCGGAGGGAACTACGAGCAGTACTTC. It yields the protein CSAHRGGGNYEQYF.

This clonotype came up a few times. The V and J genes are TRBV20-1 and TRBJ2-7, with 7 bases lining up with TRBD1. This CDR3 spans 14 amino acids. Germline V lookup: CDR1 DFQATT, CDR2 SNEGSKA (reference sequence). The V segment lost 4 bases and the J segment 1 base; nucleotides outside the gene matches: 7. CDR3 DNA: TGCAGTGCTAACAGGGGCCTAATATCCTACGAGCAGTACTTC. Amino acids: CSANRGLISYEQYF.

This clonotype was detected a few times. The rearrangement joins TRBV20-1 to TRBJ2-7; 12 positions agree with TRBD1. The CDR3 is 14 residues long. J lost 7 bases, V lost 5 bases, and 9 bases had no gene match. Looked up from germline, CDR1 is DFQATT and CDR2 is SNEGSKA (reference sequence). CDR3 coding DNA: TGCAGTGCTTATTTGGGACAGGGGGCCCAGGAGCAGTACTTC. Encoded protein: CSAYLGQGAQEQYF.

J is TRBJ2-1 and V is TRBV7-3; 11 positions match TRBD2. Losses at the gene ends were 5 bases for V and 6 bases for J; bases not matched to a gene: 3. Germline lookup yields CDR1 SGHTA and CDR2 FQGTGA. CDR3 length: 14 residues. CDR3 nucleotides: TGTGCCAGCAGCCGTAGCGGGGGGGGCAATGAGCAGTTCTTC. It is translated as CASSRSGGGNEQFF.

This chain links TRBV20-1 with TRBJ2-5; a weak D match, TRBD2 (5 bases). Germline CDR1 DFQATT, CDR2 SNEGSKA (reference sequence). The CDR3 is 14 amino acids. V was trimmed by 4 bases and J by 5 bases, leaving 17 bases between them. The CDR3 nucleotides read TGCAGTGCTACCCGCCCATCCCCGGGGGAGACCCAGTACTTC. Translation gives CSATRPSPGETQYF.

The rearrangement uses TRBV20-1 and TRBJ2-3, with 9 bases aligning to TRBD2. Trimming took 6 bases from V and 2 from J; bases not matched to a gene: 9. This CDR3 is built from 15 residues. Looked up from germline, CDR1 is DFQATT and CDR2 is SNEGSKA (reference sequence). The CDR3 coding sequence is TGCAGTGCGAAATCTACTAGCGGGCCCACAGATACGCAGTATTTT. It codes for CSAKSTSGPTDTQYF.